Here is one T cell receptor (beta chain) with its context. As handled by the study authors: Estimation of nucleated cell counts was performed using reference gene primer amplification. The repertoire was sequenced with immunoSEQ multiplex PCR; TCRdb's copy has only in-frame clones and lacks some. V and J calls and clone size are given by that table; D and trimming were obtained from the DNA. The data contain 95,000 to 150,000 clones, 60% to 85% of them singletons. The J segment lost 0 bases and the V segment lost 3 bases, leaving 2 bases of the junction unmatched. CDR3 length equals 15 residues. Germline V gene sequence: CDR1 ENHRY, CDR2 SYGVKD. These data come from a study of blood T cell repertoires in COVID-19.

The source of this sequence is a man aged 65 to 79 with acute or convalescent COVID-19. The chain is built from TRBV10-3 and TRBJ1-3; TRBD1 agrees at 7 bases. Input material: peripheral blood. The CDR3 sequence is CAISEQGTSGNTIYF. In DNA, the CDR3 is TGTGCCATCAGTGAACAGGGGACCTCTGGAAACACCATATATTTT.